Shown below are 23 T cell receptor beta chains from a single sample sequenced in a study of cytomegalovirus exposure and HLA in healthy donors. The PCR made use of 60 Vbeta and 13 Jbeta primers. Sequenced by immunoSEQ multiplex PCR; TCRdb stores in-frame clones only, minus some. In total, the table holds around 97,000 clones. The specimen was PBMCs. The receptor set was obtained from a man between 35 and 55 years old in good health and CMV-seronegative.

The J gene is TRBJ1-1, the V gene TRBV10-1, with 8 bases fitting TRBD1. J was trimmed by 8 bases and V by 4 bases; bases with no gene match: 3. The CDR3 is 12 residues long. From germline, CDR1 is WNHNN and CDR2 SYGVQD (reference sequence). The CDR3 region is CASSGDRTEAFF. The CDR3 DNA reads as TGCGCCAGCAGTGGGGACAGGACAGAAGCTTTCTTT.

The rearrangement joins TRBV5-6 to TRBJ2-5; 7 nucleotides line up with TRBD1. Trimming took 4 bases from V and 5 from J; bases not matched to a gene: 8. The CDR3 consists of 14 residues. Germline V gives CDR1 SGHDT, CDR2 YYEEEE. CDR3 DNA: TGTGCCAGCAGCGGGGCAGGGGGAATGGAGACCCAGTACTTC. Residues: CASSGAGGMETQYF.

The chain couples TRBV6-5 to TRBJ1-1; D perhaps matches TRBD1 (5 bases). CDR1 MNHEY and CDR2 SVGAGI come from the germline V gene. The CDR3 is 13 amino acids. Deletions cut 6 bases from V and 4 bases from J, with 12 bases between. CDR3 residues: CASRDGGSTEAFF. The DNA of the CDR3 is TGTGCCAGCAGGGACGGGGGGAGCACTGAAGCTTTCTTT.

The genes are TRBV6-1 and TRBJ2-2, with D tentatively TRBD2 (5 bases). The CDR3 contains 15 residues. Germline-derived CDR1 and CDR2 are MNHNS and SASEGT. V dropped 2 bases and J dropped 6 bases, with 13 bases sitting between them. CDR3 residues: CASSEIWTGPGELFF. In nucleotides, the CDR3 is TGTGCCAGCAGTGAAATCTGGACTGGGCCCGGGGAGCTGTTTTTT.

The chain links TRBV5-1 to TRBJ2-5; D possibly corresponds to TRBD2 (5 bases). This CDR3 contains 14 residues. Trimming took off 0 bases at V and 7 bases at J, with 13 bases between the two ends. Germline V lookup: CDR1 SGHRS, CDR2 YFSETQ. The chain's CDR3 is CASSLDALRGTQYF. The CDR3 DNA reads TGCGCCAGCAGCTTGGATGCCCTACGGGGGACCCAGTACTTC.

The rearrangement uses TRBV30 and TRBJ2-5, with TRBD2 as a possible D gene (5 bases). Between the trimmed V and J ends, which lost 4 bases and 11 bases, there was a span of 17 bases. CDR3 size: 12 residues. Germline V gene sequence: CDR1 GTSNPN, CDR2 SVGIG (reference sequence). The CDR3 nucleotides are TGTGCCTGGACCCAAGGAGCCTGGGAGCAGTACTTC. Its protein product is CAWTQGAWEQYF.

V and J are TRBV11-3 and TRBJ2-3, with 9 bases fitting TRBD2. V gave up 1 base and J gave up 2 bases; unmatched junction bases: 4. The CDR3 sequence is 16 residues long. From germline, CDR1 is SGHNT and CDR2 YENEEA. The CDR3 reads CASSLGRGGPTDTQYF. The DNA for the CDR3 is TGTGCCAGCAGCTTAGGGCGGGGGGGCCCCACAGATACGCAGTATTTT.

The rearrangement uses TRBV10-3 and TRBJ1-1; weak D call: TRBD1 (6 bases). CDR1 ENHRY and CDR2 SYGVKD come from the germline V gene. The V end was cut by 6 bases, the J end by 0 bases, with 14 bases between. The CDR3 sequence is 15 residues long. The CDR3 protein is CAIRTGQTMNTEAFF. DNA for the CDR3: TGTGCCATCAGAACAGGACAGACAATGAACACTGAAGCTTTCTTT.

V usage is TRBV6-5 and J usage is TRBJ2-4; weak D call: TRBD2 (6 bases). Trimming shortened V by 6 bases and J by 4 bases, and 13 bases separated the two germline ends. The CDR3 is 14 residues long. From germline, CDR1 is MNHEY and CDR2 SVGAGI. In DNA form, the CDR3 reads TGTGCCAGCAGAAAAGACGGGGGAAAAAACATTCAGTACTTC. This codes for CASRKDGGKNIQYF.

This chain joins TRBV30 and TRBJ2-3, with a weak D call TRBD2 (6 bases). Trimming left V 3 bases short and J 5 bases short, with 12 bases between. CDR1 and CDR2 (germline): GTSNPN, SVGIG (reference sequence). The CDR3 totals 13 residues. CDR3 nucleotide sequence: TGTGCCTGGAGGCGTCTAGCGTTAGATACGCAGTATTTT. Its translation: CAWRRLALDTQYF.

The gene calls are TRBV5-1 and TRBJ1-1; D perhaps matches TRBD1 (5 bases). Trimming stripped 2 bases from V and 3 bases from J, with 11 bases between. Germline loops: CDR1 SGHRS, CDR2 YFSETQ. This CDR3 comprises 14 residues. This CDR3 reads CASSFFGADTEAFF. For the CDR3, the DNA is TGCGCCAGCAGCTTTTTTGGGGCGGACACTGAAGCTTTCTTT. Complete variable domain (other parts from reference TRBV5-1 and TRBJ1-1): KAGVTQTPRYLIKTRGQQVTLSCSPISGHRSVSWYQQTPGQGLQFLFEYFSETQRNKGNFPGRFSGRQFSNSRSEMNVSTLELGDSALYLCASSFFGADTEAFFGQGTRLTVV.

The chain links TRBV10-3 to TRBJ2-2; 15 nucleotides line up with TRBD2. CDR1 and CDR2 (germline): ENHRY, SYGVKD. The CDR3 runs to 15 residues. Trimming took 7 bases from V and 7 from J; bases not matched to a gene: 4. The CDR3 DNA reads as TGTGCCATCACCGGACTAGCGGGGGGGATCGGGGAGCTGTTTTTT. It encodes CAITGLAGGIGELFF.

V gene TRBV6-5 combines with J gene TRBJ2-7, with D possibly being TRBD2 (5 bases). V lost 0 bases to trimming and J lost 6 bases, with 12 bases between them. CDR3 length equals 14 residues. Germline CDR1 and CDR2: MNHEY and SVGAGI. The CDR3 loop is CASSYSSEGGEQYF. The DNA of the CDR3 is TGTGCCAGCAGTTACTCGAGTGAGGGTGGCGAGCAGTACTTC.

The chain carries TRBV10-3 and TRBJ1-6; 8 bases agree with TRBD1. J lost 7 bases, V lost 3 bases, and 5 bases had no gene match. The CDR3 covers 15 residues. The germline V gene encodes CDR1 ENHRY and CDR2 SYGVKD. CDR3 residues: CAISDRDRSNSPLHF. The CDR3 DNA follows: TGTGCCATCAGTGACCGGGACAGGTCGAATTCACCCCTCCACTTT.

The chain has TRBV5-6 and TRBJ1-5; 11 bases map to TRBD1. The CDR3 consists of 16 residues. Germline V gene data show CDR1 as SGHDT and CDR2 as YYEEEE. V shed 4 bases, J shed 7 bases, and the junction held 10 bases outside the gene matches. As DNA, the CDR3 is TGTGCCAGCAGCACCCGCCGGGACAGGGGGATACAGCCCCAGCATTTT. Translated, it gives CASSTRRDRGIQPQHF.

The chain employs TRBV19 and TRBJ2-3, with a tentative D call TRBD2 (5 bases). This CDR3 is 14 amino acids long. Germline V gene data show CDR1 as LNHDA and CDR2 as SQIVND (reference sequence). V was clipped by 5 bases and J by 6 bases, with 15 bases between them. The CDR3: CASSPRGRTDTQYF. CDR3 sequence (DNA): TGTGCCAGTAGTCCCCGGGGTCGTACTGATACGCAGTATTTT.

V and J are TRBV19 and TRBJ2-7; D is perhaps TRBD2 (6 bases). Trimming left V 5 bases short and J 3 bases short, with 14 bases between. The V gene's germline CDR1 is LNHDA and CDR2 SQIVND (reference sequence). The CDR3 has 14 amino acids. The CDR3 DNA reads as TGTGCCAGTAGTCCCTCCGGGAGCGTCTACGAGCAGTACTTC. It specifies CASSPSGSVYEQYF.

This sequence joins TRBV2 and TRBJ2-5, with 9 nucleotides matching TRBD2. From germline, CDR1 is SNHLY and CDR2 FYNNEI. With V trimmed by 0 bases and J by 0 bases, 2 bases remained unmatched. This CDR3 is built from 16 residues. DNA of the CDR3: TGTGCCAGCAGTGAAGCGCGGGGGGGGTACCAAGAGACCCAGTACTTC. Translating it yields CASSEARGGYQETQYF.

Notes on this clone: This specimen includes other DNA sequences encoding the same CDR3. The CDR3 coding sequence is TGTGCCTGGAGTGTTTCTTCCTACGAGCAGTACTTC. Its protein product is CAWSVSSYEQYF. The chain couples TRBV30 to TRBJ2-7, with D hard to call. The germline gives CDR1 GTSNPN, CDR2 SVGIG (reference sequence). The CDR3 spans 12 residues. The germline V and J ends were trimmed by 0 bases and 1 base, with 4 bases remaining between them.

V and J are TRBV5-6 and TRBJ1-3, with no clear D. V gave up 4 bases and J gave up 4 bases, with 21 bases separating them. Germline values: CDR1 SGHDT, CDR2 YYEEEE. This CDR3 region has 17 residues. DNA of the CDR3: TGTGCCAGCAGCCCTGACACCTCTCTGTACCCAGGAAACACCATATATTTT. Translation gives CASSPDTSLYPGNTIYF.

V and J are TRBV10-3 and TRBJ2-2; 9 bases line up with TRBD1. The V segment lost 6 bases and the J segment 3 bases; nucleotides outside the gene matches: 5. In germline, CDR1 is ENHRY, CDR2 SYGVKD. The CDR3 runs to 15 residues. The CDR3 DNA reads as TGTGCCATCAGGGTAGGGGACAGGGACACCGGGGAGCTGTTTTTT. Translating gives CAIRVGDRDTGELFF.

This chain joins TRBV13 and TRBJ2-1; 10 positions agree with TRBD2. V shed 5 bases and J 6 bases; nucleotides not matched to a gene: 7. CDR3 length: 15 amino acids. Germline-derived CDR1 and CDR2 are PRHDT and FYEKMQ (reference sequence). CDR3 nucleotides: TGTGCCAGCAGCCCCTGGACTAGCGGTAGCAATGAGCAGTTCTTC. Residues: CASSPWTSGSNEQFF.

The chain links TRBV29-1 to TRBJ2-7; 9 bases agree with TRBD1. CDR1 and CDR2 (germline): SQVTM, ANQGSEA. V shed 1 base, J shed 5 bases, and the junction held 3 bases outside the gene matches. This CDR3 is built from 13 residues. The CDR3 region is CSVEGTGVNEQYF. For the CDR3, the DNA is TGCAGCGTTGAAGGGACAGGGGTGAACGAGCAGTACTTC.